This T cell receptor (beta chain) emerged from a study of blood T cell repertoires in COVID-19. Deletions cut 8 bases from V and 6 bases from J, with 14 bases between. Germline CDR1 MDHEN, CDR2 SYDVKM. CDR3 length: 14 residues. The data were produced by immunoSEQ multiplex PCR, yet TCRdb's version contains in-frame clones alone and is incomplete. The sample yields just under 350,000 clones, about 83% seen once. This clone was seen ten or more times. The chain uses TRBV28 and TRBJ1-6; D remains ambiguous. The clonotype was recovered from a man aged 25 to 40 with active or convalescent COVID-19. Sequencing was carried out using peripheral blood. The CDR3 nucleotides are TGTGCCAGCGGCCTTGGCCAGTTTAATTCACCCCTCCACTTT. This sequence encodes CASGLGQFNSPLHF.